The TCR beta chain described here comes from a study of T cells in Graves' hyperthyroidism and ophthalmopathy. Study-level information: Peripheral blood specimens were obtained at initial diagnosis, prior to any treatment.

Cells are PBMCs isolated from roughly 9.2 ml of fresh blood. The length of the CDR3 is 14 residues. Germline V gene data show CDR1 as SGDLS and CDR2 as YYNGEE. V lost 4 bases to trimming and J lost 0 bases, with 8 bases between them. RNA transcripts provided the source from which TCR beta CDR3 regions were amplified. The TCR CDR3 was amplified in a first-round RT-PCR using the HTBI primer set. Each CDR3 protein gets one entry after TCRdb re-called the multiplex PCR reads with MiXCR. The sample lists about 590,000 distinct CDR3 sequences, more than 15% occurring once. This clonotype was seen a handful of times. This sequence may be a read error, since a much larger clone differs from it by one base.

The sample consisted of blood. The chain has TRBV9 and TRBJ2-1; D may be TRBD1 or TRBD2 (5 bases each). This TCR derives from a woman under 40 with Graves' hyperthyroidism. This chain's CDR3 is CASSPGLSYNEQFF. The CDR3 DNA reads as TGTGCCAGCAGCCCGGGGCTCTCCTACAATGAGCAGTTCTTC.